This entry concerns a single TCR beta chain. Its antigen is not identified. This specimen comes from a study of a mutant IDH1 vaccine in newly diagnosed glioma. Study-wide background: Either 4-6 weeks after radiotherapy alone or alongside temozolomide, vaccination was begun. General study findings and limits: Pseudoprogression appeared unlinked to shifts in leading peripheral T cell clonotypes. Most patients, approximately 92%, showed vaccine-induced immune responses.

Regarding time point: week 23, last vaccination. In every dose of vaccine, 300 ug of mutant IDH1 20-mer peptide was given alongside topical imiquimod. Donors had new IDH1-mutant astrocytomas of WHO grade 3 or 4 (ATRX-lost). TCRdb keeps only in-frame clones here, not all; method: immunoSEQ multiplex PCR. The sample lists fewer than 30,000 clones; around 80% were seen once. Unmatched junction bases numbered 5, after V lost 1 base and J lost 7 bases. The germline gives CDR1 LNHDA, CDR2 SQIVND (reference sequence). CDR3 length: 14 residues. The specimen comprised PBMCs, sampled from a glioma patient whose treatment included an IDH1 peptide vaccine. The rearrangement joins TRBV19 to TRBJ2-3; 7 nucleotides line up with TRBD1. The receptor was isolated from a woman in her late teens or twenties with glioma. CDR3 region: CASSIGGGWNTQYF. The CDR3, as DNA: TGTGCCAGTAGTATAGGAGGGGGCTGGAATACGCAGTATTTT.